These 2 T cell receptor beta chains were sequenced from one sample in a study of blood T cell repertoires in COVID-19. This table comes from immunoSEQ multiplex PCR, and its TCRdb copy is limited to in-frame clones, with some not included. Of 90,000 to 120,000 clones in the sample, about four fifths were seen once. Material for sequencing was peripheral blood. These receptors were obtained from a man in his 70s with acute or convalescent COVID-19.

This sequence joins TRBV21-1 and TRBJ1-2; the table calls TRBD1, which could not be checked here. TRBV21-1 is deemed a pseudogene. This CDR3 is built from 12 residues. The DNA for the CDR3 is TGTGCCAGCAAGGGGCCAACCACCTGGTACACCTTC. Translating gives CASKGPTTWYTF.

The gene calls are TRBV6-5 and TRBJ1-2; 7 nucleotides line up with TRBD1. The CDR3 consists of 13 residues. Trimming cost V 5 bases and J 3 bases; bases outside gene matches: 3. In germline, CDR1 is MNHEY, CDR2 SVGAGI. The DNA for the CDR3 is TGTGCCAGCAGTCGACAGGGTGACTATGGCTACACCTTC. Its protein product is CASSRQGDYGYTF.